This T cell receptor beta chain was sequenced for a study of blood T cell repertoires in COVID-19. About the research overall: Collection of acute and convalescent COVID-19 samples took place in the United States, Italy and Spain. T cells, B-cell-depleted T cells, or PBMCs supplied cDNA or gDNA.

The study assigned cohorts using participant-reported clinical history. The CDR3 covers 14 residues. Germline CDR1 is KGHDR and CDR2 is SFDVKD. Trimming left V 1 base short and J 3 bases short, with 3 bases between. Original methodology: Amplifying reference gene primers gave estimates of nucleated cell counts. Some clones are missing from TCRdb's copy, which holds only in-frame ones; the method was immunoSEQ multiplex PCR. V and J calls plus clone size are reproduced from that table; the DNA served to infer D and trimming. The sample holds 250,000 to 300,000 clones, about 86% seen once. The chain couples TRBV24-1 to TRBJ2-6, with D uncertain. This clonotype was sampled from a man aged 30 to 45 with acute COVID-19. The specimen sequenced was PBMCs or T cells enriched from blood (not recorded which). This CDR3 reads CATSDFRGANVLTF. CDR3 coding DNA: TGTGCCACCAGTGATTTCCGTGGGGCCAACGTCCTGACTTTC.